Detailed here is one T cell receptor (beta chain). CDR3 length equals 13 residues. Deletions cut 1 base from V and 7 bases from J, with 8 bases between. Looked up from germline, CDR1 is SGHVS and CDR2 is FQNEAQ. The data were obtained in a study of blood T cell repertoires in COVID-19. Across the study: From the United States, Italy and Spain came samples of acute and convalescent COVID-19.

Grouping used clinical history reported by participants in a survey and questionnaire. Per the original data handling: Estimation of nucleated cell counts was performed using reference gene primer amplification. Some clones are missing from TCRdb's copy, which holds only in-frame ones; the method was immunoSEQ multiplex PCR. V and J calls and clone size are those listed in that table; D and trimming were worked out from the DNA. The sample contains 250,000 to 300,000 clones, more than 75% of which appear only once. This receptor was identified in a woman aged 55-70 years in a cohort exposed to, infected with or recovered from COVID-19 (not recorded which). The specimen sequenced was PBMCs or T cells enriched from blood (not recorded which). V gene TRBV7-8 combines with J gene TRBJ2-1; possibly TRBD2 for D (5 bases). The CDR3 nucleotides read TGTGCCAGCAGCTTAGTGCTAGCAAATGAGCAGTTCTTC. Protein: CASSLVLANEQFF. The variable domain in full, with the rest retrieved from reference TRBV7-8 and TRBJ2-1, is GAGVSQSPRYKVAKRGQDVALRCDPISGHVSLFWYQQALGQGPEFLTYFQNEAQLDKSGLPSDRFFAERPEGSVSTLKIQRTQQEDSAVYLCASSLVLANEQFFGPGTRLTVL.